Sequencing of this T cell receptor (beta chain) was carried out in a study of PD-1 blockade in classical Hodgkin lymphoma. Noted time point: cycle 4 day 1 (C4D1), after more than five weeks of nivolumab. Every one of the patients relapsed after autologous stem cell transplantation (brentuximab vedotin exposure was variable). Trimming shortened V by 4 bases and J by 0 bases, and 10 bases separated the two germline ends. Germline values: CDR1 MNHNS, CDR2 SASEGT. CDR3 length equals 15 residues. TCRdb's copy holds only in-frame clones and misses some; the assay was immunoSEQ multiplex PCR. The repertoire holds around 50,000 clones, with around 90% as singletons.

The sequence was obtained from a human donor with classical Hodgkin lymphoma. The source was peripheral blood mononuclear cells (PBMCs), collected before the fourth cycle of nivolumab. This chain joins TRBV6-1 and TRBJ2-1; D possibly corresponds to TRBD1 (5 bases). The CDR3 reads CASSVQGGSYNEQFF. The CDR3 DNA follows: TGTGCCAGCAGTGTCCAGGGTGGCTCCTACAATGAGCAGTTCTTC.